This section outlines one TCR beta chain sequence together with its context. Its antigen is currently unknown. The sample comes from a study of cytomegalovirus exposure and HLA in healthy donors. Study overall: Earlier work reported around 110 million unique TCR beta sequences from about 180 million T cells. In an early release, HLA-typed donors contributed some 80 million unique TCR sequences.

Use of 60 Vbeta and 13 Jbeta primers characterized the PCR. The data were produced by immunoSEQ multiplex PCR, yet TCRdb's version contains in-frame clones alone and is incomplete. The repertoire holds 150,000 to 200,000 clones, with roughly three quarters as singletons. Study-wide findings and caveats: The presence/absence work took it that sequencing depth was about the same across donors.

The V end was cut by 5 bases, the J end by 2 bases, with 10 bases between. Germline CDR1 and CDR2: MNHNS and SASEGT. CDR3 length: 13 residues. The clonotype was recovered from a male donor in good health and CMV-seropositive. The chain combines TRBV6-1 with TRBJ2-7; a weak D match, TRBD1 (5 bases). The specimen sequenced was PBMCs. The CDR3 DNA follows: TGTGCCAGCAGTCTCGACAGTACCTACGAGCAGTACTTC. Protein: CASSLDSTYEQYF.